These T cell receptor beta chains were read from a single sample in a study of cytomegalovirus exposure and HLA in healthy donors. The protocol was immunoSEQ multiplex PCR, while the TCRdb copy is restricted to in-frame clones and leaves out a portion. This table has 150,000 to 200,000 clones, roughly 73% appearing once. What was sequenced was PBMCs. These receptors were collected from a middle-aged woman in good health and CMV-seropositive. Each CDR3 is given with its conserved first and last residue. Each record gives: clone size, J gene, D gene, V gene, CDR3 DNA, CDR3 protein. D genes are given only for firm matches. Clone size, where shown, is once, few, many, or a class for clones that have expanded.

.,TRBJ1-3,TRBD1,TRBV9,TGTGCCAGCAGCTCCCGGGACAGGGAGTCGGGAAACACCATATATTTT,CASSSRDRESGNTIYF
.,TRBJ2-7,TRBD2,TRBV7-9,TGTGCCAGCAGCCCCGCTGGTAGCGGGAGGGGGTACGAGCAGTACTTC,CASSPAGSGRGYEQYF
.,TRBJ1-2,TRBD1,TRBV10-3,TGTGCCATCAGTGAGTCGACAGGGTCGGGTGGCTACACCTTC,CAISESTGSGGYTF
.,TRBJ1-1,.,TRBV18,TGTGCCAGCTCACTGCCGGGACAGAACACTGAAGCTTTCTTT,CASSLPGQNTEAFF
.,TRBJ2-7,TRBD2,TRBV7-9,TGTGCCAGCAGCTTAAGGGCGGGAGGGCCCCACGAGCAGTACTTC,CASSLRAGGPHEQYF
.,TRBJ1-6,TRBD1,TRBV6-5,TGTGCCAGCAGTCTTGGCAGGGGGACTTCACCCCTCCACTTT,CASSLGRGTSPLHF
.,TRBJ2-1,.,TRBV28,TGTGCCAGCAGTTTGGGCAGGGGCTCCTACAATGAGCAGTTCTTC,CASSLGRGSYNEQFF
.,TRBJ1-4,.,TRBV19,TGTGCCAGTAGTATAACAGGGACAACTAATGAAAAACTGTTTTTT,CASSITGTTNEKLFF
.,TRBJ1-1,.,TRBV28,TGTGCCAGCAGTTTAGGCTCGGGGATCACTGAAGCTTTCTTT,CASSLGSGITEAFF
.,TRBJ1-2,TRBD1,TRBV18,TGTGCCAGCTCACCAATTCAAGGAGGGGGCGCCGGTGGCTACACCTTC,CASSPIQGGGAGGYTF
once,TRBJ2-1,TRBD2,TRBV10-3,TGTGCCATCAGTGAGACTAGCGGGAGGGCTAGCTCCTACAATGAGCAGTTCTTC,CAISETSGRASSYNEQFF
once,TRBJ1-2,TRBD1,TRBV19,TGTGCCAGTAGTGCCCGACAGGGAATCTATGGCTACACCTTC,CASSARQGIYGYTF
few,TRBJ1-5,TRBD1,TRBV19,TGTGCCAGCGCTACAGGGGGCGAGGGCGAACAGCCCCAGCATTTT,CASATGGEGEQPQHF
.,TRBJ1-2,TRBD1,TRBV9,TGTGCCAGCAGCGTAGCCGTGACAGGGAACTATGGCTACACCTTC,CASSVAVTGNYGYTF
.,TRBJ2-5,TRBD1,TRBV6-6,TGTGCCAGCAGTTCAGGGGGCCGCGGTGGGGAGACCCAGTACTTC,CASSSGGRGGETQYF
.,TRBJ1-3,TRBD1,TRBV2,TGTGCCAGCAGCCCAGCTACCGGGACAGCAAACACCATATATTTT,CASSPATGTANTIYF
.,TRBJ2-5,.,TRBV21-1,TGTGCCATCTTCAGGGGCACCCTTCAAGAGACCCAGTACTTC,CAIFRGTLQETQYF
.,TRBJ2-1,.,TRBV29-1,TGCAGCGTTGAGACCCTTAGGGGCGGTGAGCAGTTCTTC,CSVETLRGGEQFF
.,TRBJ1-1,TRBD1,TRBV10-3,TGTGCCATCAGGGACAGGCGTGAAGCTTTCTTT,CAIRDRREAFF
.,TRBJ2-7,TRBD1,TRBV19,TGTGCCAGTAGCCCGACAGGGGGCCTCTACGAGCAGTACTTC,CASSPTGGLYEQYF
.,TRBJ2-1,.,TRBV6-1,TGTGCCAGCTTTGGACTGGCCGCCGCTGAGCAGTTCTTC,CASFGLAAAEQFF
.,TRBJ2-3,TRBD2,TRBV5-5,TGTGCCAGCAGCTTGTATGCTAGCGGGGCAAGCACAGATACGCAGTATTTT,CASSLYASGASTDTQYF
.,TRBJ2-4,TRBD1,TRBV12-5,TGTGCTAGTGGCTCCGGGACAGAAGGCATTCAGTACTTC,CASGSGTEGIQYF
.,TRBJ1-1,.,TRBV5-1,TGCGCCAGCAGCTTGTGGGGCATGAACACTGAAGCTTTCTTT,CASSLWGMNTEAFF
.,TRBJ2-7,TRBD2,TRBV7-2,TGTGCCAGCAGCTTAGTAGCTAGCGGGAGTAACGAGCAGTACTTC,CASSLVASGSNEQYF
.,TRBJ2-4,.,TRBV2,TGTGCCAGCAGGGACCTAGGGGCAGGGGCCAAAAACATTCAGTACTTC,CASRDLGAGAKNIQYF
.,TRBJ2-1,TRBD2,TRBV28,TGTGCCAGCTCTTCGGGAGGGCACAATGAGCAGTTCTTC,CASSSGGHNEQFF
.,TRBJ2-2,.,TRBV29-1,TGCAGCGTTGAAAACAGGGAAGGGCGGGCCGGGGAGCTGTTTTTT,CSVENREGRAGELFF
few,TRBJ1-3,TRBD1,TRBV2,TGTGCCAGCAAGACGGGACAGGGGCAAGGAAACACCATATATTTT,CASKTGQGQGNTIYF
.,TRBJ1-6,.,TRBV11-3,TGTGCCAGCAGCCGACTGAGCAAGGGGTCTAATTCACCCCTCCACTTT,CASSRLSKGSNSPLHF
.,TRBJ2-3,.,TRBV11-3,TGTGCCAGCAGCTTAGGACTTTCCGGAAGCACAGATACGCAGTATTTT,CASSLGLSGSTDTQYF
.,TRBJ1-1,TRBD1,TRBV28,TGTGCCAGCAGTGGTGGTGGGACAGACACTGAAGCTTTCTTT,CASSGGGTDTEAFF
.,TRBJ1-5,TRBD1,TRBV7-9,TGTGCCAGCAGCTTAACAGGGGGCAGCAATCAGCCCCAGCATTTT,CASSLTGGSNQPQHF
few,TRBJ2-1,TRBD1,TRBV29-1,TGCAGCGTTACCAAAACCGGGACAGGGGTAAACAATCAGCAGTTCTTC,CSVTKTGTGVNNQQFF
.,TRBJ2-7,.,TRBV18,TGTGCCAGCTCACCACCGGCCGGGGGAGGTACGTCGCAGTACTTC,CASSPPAGGGTSQYF
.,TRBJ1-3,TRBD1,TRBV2,TGTGCCAGCAGTGAACGAGGGGACAGGGAGACTGGAAACACCATATATTTT,CASSERGDRETGNTIYF
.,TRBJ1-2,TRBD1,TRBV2,TGTGCCAGCAGTACTACAGGGGGTTCTGGCTACACCTTC,CASSTTGGSGYTF
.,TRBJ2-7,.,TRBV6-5,TGTGCCAGCTGTTCCCGGGGGATCGCAGTTTACGAGCAGTACTTC,CASCSRGIAVYEQYF
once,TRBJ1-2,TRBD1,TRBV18,TGTGCCAGCTCACCCCAAGGGGGCAGGGGTGGCTACACCTTC,CASSPQGGRGGYTF
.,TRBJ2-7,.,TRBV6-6,TGTGCCAGCAGTTATAACGACAGGACCTCCTACGAGCAGTACTTC,CASSYNDRTSYEQYF
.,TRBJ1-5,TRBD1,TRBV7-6,TGTGCCAGCAGCCCAAGACAGGGCTTAAGCAATCAGCCCCAGCATTTT,CASSPRQGLSNQPQHF
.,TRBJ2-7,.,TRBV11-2,TGTGCCAGCAGCTTTCGCGTCGAGAGAGGGCTCCCCTACGAGCAGTACTTC,CASSFRVERGLPYEQYF
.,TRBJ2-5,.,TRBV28,TGTGCCAGCAGTTTTTCGCGGGGCGCTGCGCGCGAGACCCAGTACTTC,CASSFSRGAARETQYF
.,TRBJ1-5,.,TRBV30,TGTGCCTGGGGGGACACCCATTTCAATCAGCCCCAGCATTTT,CAWGDTHFNQPQHF
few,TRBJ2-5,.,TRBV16,TGTGCCAGCAGCCAGCAGGGTGAAGGAGAGACCCAGTACTTC,CASSQQGEGETQYF
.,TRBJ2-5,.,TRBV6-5,TGTGCCAGCGGGATAGGGGCAGTCGGGGAGACCCAGTACTTC,CASGIGAVGETQYF
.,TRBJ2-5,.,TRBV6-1,TGTGCCAGCAGCCATGGGGGGGCCCGCACGGAGACCCAGTACTTC,CASSHGGARTETQYF
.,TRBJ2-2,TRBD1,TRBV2,TGTGCCAGCAGGGAAGGGGGCGCCGGCGGGGAGCTGTTTTTT,CASREGGAGGELFF